Listed here is a single TCR beta chain. This clonotype came up many times. Its recognized antigen is unknown. No base-level quality is on record; no much larger clone is a single base apart. The method was PCR. Instrument used: HiSeq X Ten. Clones were called with MiXCR by TCRdb after fastp trimmed the public reads at Q25, and only in-frame beta chains were retained. CDR3 protein duplicates are merged, each entry listing the most common genes and DNA. Here the sample has under 8,000 distinct CDR3 sequences; roughly 50% occur a single time. In total, the top ten clones hold 97% of the sample. From its cysteine to its phenylalanine, the CDR3 spans 16 amino acids. The CDR3 DNA has 48 bases and is translated from base 1. CDR1 SGHDT and CDR2 YYEEEE were looked up in the germline V gene. The junction shows trimming of 5 bases on V and 8 bases on J, and the gene matches do not reach 15 bases of it. The donors were patients who had localized lung adenocarcinoma, which is a subtype of non-small cell lung cancer. These samples came from the centers of localized lung adenocarcinomas. For TCR repertoire analysis, CD8+ T cells from tumor tissue were profiled apart from CD4+ T cells.

This entry comes from a study of CD4 and CD8 cells across lung adenocarcinoma regions listed by TCRdb under 2018. General notes on the study: Intratumor heterogeneity of the T cell receptor repertoire was examined by comparing tumor centers with tumor margins.

Material: CD8+ T cells from the center of a lung tumor. The cell subset or site label corresponds to: tumor center region. The clonotype comes from a male donor with lung adenocarcinoma. The CD4 and CD8 labels of this study may be unreliable. The chain joins TRBV5-6 to TRBJ2-1, and 8 bases in between align with TRBD2. The DNA sequence follows: TGTGCCAGCAGATTTGGACTAGCCCCAAGGGGGGATGAGCAGTTCTTC. Its coded protein is CASRFGLAPRGDEQFF.